The subject of this entry is one TCR beta chain. This entry is derived from a study of blood T cell repertoires in COVID-19. Clones were read by immunoSEQ multiplex PCR, and TCRdb kept only the in-frame ones, dropping some. Seen here are roughly 220,000 clones, about nine tenths observed once, and the top ten hold 2.2%. Material for sequencing was peripheral blood. This receptor was taken from a man aged 25-45 years who had recovered from COVID-19.

CDR3 bases: TGTGCCAGCAGCCAAGTCCACGGGGGAGGGACGCAGTATTTT. Amino acids: CASSQVHGGGTQYF. The genes are TRBV3-1 (or the pseudogene TRBV3-2) and TRBJ2-3, with 7 bases aligning to TRBD2. This CDR3 is 14 amino acids long. The V gene's germline CDR1 is LGHDT and CDR2 YNNKEL (reference sequence). The trim removed 1 base at V and 9 bases at J, leaving 7 bases unmatched.